The 25 T cell receptor beta chains presented below share a single source sample, sequenced in a study of tumor-infiltrating lymphocytes in localized non-small cell lung cancer. Libraries were prepared by immunoSEQ multiplex PCR; TCRdb keeps only in-frame clonotypes and omits some of them. The sample consists of around 25,000 clones, 73% of them appearing once. The sample was lung tumor tissue. These receptors were collected from a human donor with non-small cell lung cancer.

Only a few counts were recorded for this clone. This chain's CDR3 is CASSLGPNSNQPQHF. For the CDR3, the DNA is TGTGCCAGCAGCTTGGGACCCAATAGCAATCAGCCCCAGCATTTT. This chain joins TRBV5-4 and TRBJ1-5; D ambiguous. CDR1 is SGHNT and CDR2 is YYREEE in the germline V gene (reference sequence). Between the trimmed V and J ends, which lost 0 bases and 0 bases, there was a span of 7 bases. The CDR3 has 15 residues. The full variable domain, its missing parts supplied by reference TRBV5-4 and TRBJ1-5, is ETGVTQSPTHLIKTRGQQVTLRCSSQSGHNTVSWYQQALGQGPQFIFQYYREEENGRGNFPPRFSGLQFPNYSSELNVNALELDDSALYLCASSLGPNSNQPQHFGDGTRLSIL.

The chain couples TRBV15 to TRBJ2-7, with 12 bases matching TRBD1. This CDR3 is 17 amino acids long. CDR1 and CDR2 from the germline V gene are LNHNV and YYDKDF (reference sequence). Trimming took 1 base from V and 3 from J; bases not matched to a gene: 7. The CDR3 here is CATSRGGQGAWDYEQYF. CDR3 nucleotide sequence: TGTGCCACCAGCAGAGGGGGACAGGGGGCTTGGGACTACGAGCAGTACTTC.

The chain has TRBV29-1 and TRBJ2-5; D not resolved. The length of the CDR3 is 13 residues. V dropped 6 bases and J dropped 4 bases, with 15 bases sitting between them. CDR1 is SQVTM, CDR2 ANQGSEA, per germline. The CDR3 DNA reads as TGCAGCGTAACCCCCACTTCGGGAGAGACCCAGTACTTC. Translation: CSVTPTSGETQYF.

The chain recombines TRBV2 with TRBJ2-2; 7 positions agree with TRBD2. Trimming at V came to 7 bases and at J to 1 base, leaving 3 bases not matched to a gene. CDR3 size: 14 residues. Germline CDR1 SNHLY, CDR2 FYNNEI. In DNA, the CDR3 is TGTGCCAGCAACGTAGCGGGGAACACCGGGGAGCTGTTTTTT. Protein sequence: CASNVAGNTGELFF.

The chain couples TRBV4-2 to TRBJ2-1; possibly TRBD2 for D (7 bases). Looked up from germline, CDR1 is LGHNA and CDR2 is YNFKEQ. The CDR3 has 19 residues. V was clipped by 0 bases and J by 5 bases, with 23 bases between them. The CDR3, as DNA: TGTGCCAGCAGCCAAGATTTGGGTTATTCCGGGGGGCGAAACAATGAGCAGTTCTTC. Translating gives CASSQDLGYSGGRNNEQFF.

This chain connects TRBV19 to TRBJ1-3; D uncertain. The CDR3 consists of 16 residues. V shed 7 bases and J shed 0 bases, with 16 bases lying between them. Germline V gene sequence: CDR1 LNHDA, CDR2 SQIVND (reference sequence). Here the CDR3 reads CASNPGAPSSGNTIYF. The CDR3 DNA reads as TGTGCCAGTAATCCGGGAGCGCCGAGCTCTGGAAACACCATATATTTT.

This sequence joins TRBV7-2 and TRBJ1-2; no definite D call. This CDR3 region has 14 residues. Deletions cut 5 bases from V and 6 bases from J, with 16 bases between. Germline CDR1 and CDR2: SGHTA and FQGNSA. CDR3 DNA: TGTGCCAGCAGCCGACCTGGGTCCTACGATGGCTACACCTTC. Protein product: CASSRPGSYDGYTF.

This clone was observed once. This sequence joins TRBV18 and TRBJ2-5, with a tentative D call TRBD2 (6 bases). With the DNA end fitting TRBJ2-7 better, the J assignment may be wrong. CDR3 length: 13 amino acids. CDR1 and CDR2 (germline): KGHSH, LQKENI. The CDR3 reads CASSRETSYEQYF. The CDR3, as DNA: TGTGCCAGCTCCCGGGAGACCTCCTACGAGCAGTACTTC.

The chain combines TRBV10-3 with TRBJ2-7; D remains unclear. The germline V and J ends were trimmed by 3 bases and 3 bases, with 15 bases remaining between them. Germline V gives CDR1 ENHRY, CDR2 SYGVKD. CDR3 length equals 15 residues. The CDR3, as DNA: TGTGCCATCAGTGACATGGAGAAGAAATACTACGAGCAGTACTTC. This encodes CAISDMEKKYYEQYF.

The chain uses TRBV6-4 and TRBJ2-5; 7 bases align to TRBD1. The CDR3 has 15 amino acids. Germline CDR1 and CDR2: MRHNA and SNTAGT. The V and J ends lost 2 bases and 3 bases, in that order; junction bases with no gene match: 6. CDR3 sequence: CASSDDDRVEETQYF. The CDR3 nucleotides are TGTGCCAGCAGTGACGATGACAGGGTGGAAGAGACCCAGTACTTC.

The chain employs TRBV6-1 and TRBJ2-1; D possibly uses TRBD1 or TRBD2 (6 bases each). Trimming left V 1 base short and J 4 bases short, with 11 bases between. The CDR3 extends over 15 amino acids. CDR1 and CDR2 (germline): MNHNS, SASEGT. CDR3 sequence: CASSEVGGRYNEQFF. The CDR3 DNA reads as TGTGCCAGCAGTGAAGTCGGGGGCCGATACAATGAGCAGTTCTTC.

This clone was detected a few times. The V and J genes are TRBV4-2 and TRBJ2-1, with 13 bases that match TRBD2. The CDR3 sequence is 14 residues long. V lost 4 bases to trimming and J lost 7 bases; unmatched junction nucleotides: 1. Germline assignment: CDR1 LGHNA and CDR2 YNFKEQ. DNA for the CDR3: TGTGCCAGCAGCCCGGGACTAGCGGGGAATGAGCAGTTCTTC. This codes for CASSPGLAGNEQFF.

The rearrangement joins TRBV6-5 to TRBJ2-1; 9 bases line up with TRBD1. V lost 2 bases and J lost 3; bases outside the gene matches: 2. Germline CDR1 and CDR2: MNHEY and SVGAGI. The CDR3 length is 15 residues. This chain's CDR3 is CASSYGQGRYNEQFF. CDR3 coding DNA: TGTGCCAGCAGTTACGGACAGGGGCGCTACAATGAGCAGTTCTTC.

The genes are TRBV4-2 and TRBJ1-1; D is perhaps TRBD1 (6 bases). V lost 4 bases to trimming and J lost 5 bases, with 14 bases between them. The CDR3 has 14 residues. CDR1 and CDR2 (germline): LGHNA, YNFKEQ. DNA of the CDR3: TGTGCCAGCAGCCCAACAGGGATGGGGACTGAAGCTTTCTTT. The encoded protein is CASSPTGMGTEAFF.

The chain recombines TRBV9 with TRBJ1-2; 10 bases match TRBD1. CDR3 length: 15 amino acids. Germline V CDR1 and CDR2: SGDLS, YYNGEE. J gave up 11 bases and V 3 bases, and 13 bases lay outside the gene matches. Here the CDR3 DNA reads TGTGCCAGCAGCGAACAACCCGGGACAGGGGTTTGGTACACCTTC. Translation gives CASSEQPGTGVWYTF.

The chain recombines TRBV30 with TRBJ1-2, with 7 nucleotides matching TRBD1. The V and J ends lost 0 bases and 8 bases, in that order; junction bases with no gene match: 6. This CDR3 has 13 residues. Per germline, CDR1 GTSNPN and CDR2 SVGIG (reference sequence). The CDR3 DNA sequence: TGTGCCTGGAGTGTACAGGGGTCGAGGGGCTACACCTTC. Translation gives CAWSVQGSRGYTF.

This clone was seen more than once but under ten times. J is TRBJ2-7 and V is TRBV18; D may correspond to TRBD1 or TRBD2 (5 bases each). V dropped 2 bases and J dropped 6 bases, with 8 bases sitting between them. Germline V gene lookup returns CDR1 KGHSH and CDR2 LQKENI. The CDR3 runs 12 residues. CDR3 DNA: TGTGCCAGCTCACCAGGGGGTCCCGAGCAGTACTTC. This translates into CASSPGGPEQYF.

The J gene is TRBJ2-3, the V gene TRBV5-1, with D maybe TRBD1 (6 bases). V was cut by 6 bases and J by 1 base, with 18 bases left in between. The germline CDR1 and CDR2 sequences are SGHRS and YFSETQ. This CDR3 is built from 16 residues. The CDR3 DNA follows: TGCGCCAGCACTCCTGAATGGGGGCGGGGCACAGATACGCAGTATTTT. As protein: CASTPEWGRGTDTQYF.

This sequence joins TRBV5-1 and TRBJ1-1; D may be TRBD1 (6 bases). The V gene lost 4 bases and the J gene lost 1 base, with 11 bases spanning the gap. Germline CDR1 and CDR2: SGHRS and YFSETQ. The CDR3 runs to 14 residues. The chain's CDR3 is CASSPPDRNTEAFF. The CDR3 nucleotides are TGCGCCAGCAGCCCTCCGGACAGGAACACTGAAGCTTTCTTT.

The chain combines TRBV7-2 with TRBJ1-1, with 8 bases lining up with TRBD1. The CDR3 covers 14 residues. V was clipped by 2 bases and J by 4 bases; unmatched bases: 3. Germline V gene lookup returns CDR1 SGHTA and CDR2 FQGNSA. The CDR3: CASSLYTGGTEAFF. CDR3 DNA: TGTGCCAGCAGCTTATACACAGGGGGCACTGAAGCTTTCTTT. The full variable domain, its missing parts supplied by reference TRBV7-2 and TRBJ1-1, is GAGVSQSPSNKVTEKGKDVELRCDPISGHTALYWYRQSLGQGLEFLIYFQGNSAPDKSGLPSDRFSAERTGGSVSTLTIQRTQQEDSAVYLCASSLYTGGTEAFFGQGTRLTVV.

The rearrangement links TRBV5-1 to TRBJ2-1, with TRBD1 matching 8 bases. The V gene's germline CDR1 is SGHRS and CDR2 YFSETQ. The CDR3 totals 14 residues. With V trimmed by 1 base and J by 9 bases, 6 bases remained unmatched. CDR3 DNA: TGCGCCAGCAGCTTGTACCAGGGGGCCAGTGAGCAGTTCTTC. Its protein is CASSLYQGASEQFF. Combining the CDR3 with reference TRBV5-1 and TRBJ2-1 gives the whole variable domain KAGVTQTPRYLIKTRGQQVTLSCSPISGHRSVSWYQQTPGQGLQFLFEYFSETQRNKGNFPGRFSGRQFSNSRSEMNVSTLELGDSALYLCASSLYQGASEQFFGPGTRLTVL.

This rearrangement joins TRBV9 to TRBJ2-1, with TRBD2 matching over 9 bases. CDR3 length equals 18 residues. From germline, CDR1 is SGDLS and CDR2 YYNGEE. J gave up 5 bases and V 4 bases, and 16 bases lay outside the gene matches. The CDR3 sequence is CASSTPRGGTSNNNEQFF. The CDR3 nucleotides are TGTGCCAGCAGCACCCCCCGGGGGGGGACTAGCAACAACAATGAGCAGTTCTTC.

The V and J genes are TRBV6-1 and TRBJ2-5, with TRBD2 as a possible D gene (5 bases). Germline V gene sequence: CDR1 MNHNS, CDR2 SASEGT. Trimming left V 6 bases short and J 5 bases short, with 13 bases between. The CDR3 covers 13 residues. The CDR3 loop reads CASRGSSWETQYF. CDR3 in DNA: TGTGCCAGCAGGGGGAGTAGTTGGGAGACCCAGTACTTC.

The chain couples TRBV19 to TRBJ1-6; D ambiguous. The germline V and J ends were trimmed by 6 bases and 5 bases, with 17 bases remaining between them. This CDR3 comprises 16 residues. Germline loops: CDR1 LNHDA, CDR2 SQIVND (reference sequence). CDR3 DNA: TGTGCCAGTAGGGCTTCGGCTCGGGCCAATAATTCACCCCTCCACTTT. Its translation is CASRASARANNSPLHF. Complete variable domain (other parts from reference TRBV19 and TRBJ1-6): DGGITQSPKYLFRKEGQNVTLSCEQNLNHDAMYWYRQDPGQGLRLIYYSQIVNDFQKGDIAEGYSVSREKKESFPLTVTSAQKNPTAFYLCASRASARANNSPLHFGNGTRLTVT.

The chain uses TRBV6-1 and TRBJ1-5; D is undetermined. Deletions cut 6 bases from V and 1 base from J, with 13 bases between. Germline lookup yields CDR1 MNHNS and CDR2 SASEGT. The CDR3 totals 15 residues. The CDR3 DNA reads as TGTGCCAGCAGCCAATCGGGAGTAAGCAATCAGCCCCAGCATTTT. It translates to CASSQSGVSNQPQHF.